These 20 T cell receptor beta chains were sequenced from one sample in a study of blood T cell repertoires in COVID-19 (dated by TCRdb to 2018 to 2021). The library was obtained by the immunoSEQ multiplex PCR assay. Imported from immuneACCESS, the table was reduced by TCRdb to in-frame sequences with V and J called. These copies leave out some clones; in studies compared against another copy, an unresolved V gene accounts for under half, and the cause of the remainder is not known. The sample table lists more than 200,000 clones, around 90% of them with a count of one. Approximately 2.5% of the sample lies in the top ten. The sequenced sample consisted of peripheral blood. The receptors here all came from a man aged 25-40 years with COVID-19, enrolled during active disease.

The rearrangement links TRBV9 to TRBJ2-1, with TRBD1 matching over 10 bases. The CDR3 runs to 14 residues. Germline V CDR1 and CDR2: SGDLS, YYNGEE. Unmatched junction bases numbered 4, after V lost 3 bases and J lost 7 bases. This CDR3 is CASSGGDRGNEQFF. CDR3 DNA sequence: TGTGCCAGCAGCGGGGGGGACAGGGGAAATGAGCAGTTCTTC. Variable domain in full (rest from reference TRBV9 and TRBJ2-1): DSGVTQTPKHLITATGQRVTLRCSPRSGDLSVYWYQQSLDQGLQFLIQYYNGEERAKGNILERFSAQQFPDLHSELNLSSLELGDSALYFCASSGGDRGNEQFFGPGTRLTVL.

The V call is TRBV7-2, the J call TRBJ2-2, with D unresolved. The germline gives CDR1 SGHTA, CDR2 FQGNSA. The CDR3 totals 11 residues. The germline V and J ends were trimmed by 8 bases and 5 bases, with 6 bases remaining between them. CDR3: CASRMTGELFF. Written as DNA, the CDR3 is TGTGCCAGCCGTATGACCGGGGAGCTGTTTTTT.

The rearrangement joins TRBV27 to TRBJ1-1, with unresolved D. Trimming removed 6 bases from V and 4 bases from J, with 12 bases in between. CDR1 and CDR2 (germline): MNHEY, SMNVEV (reference sequence). The CDR3 has 13 residues. The CDR3 nucleotides read TGTGCCAGCAGCCAGAGGGTGGGCACTGAAGCTTTCTTT. Residues: CASSQRVGTEAFF.

This clone was seen a single time. The gene calls are TRBV30 and TRBJ1-6; TRBD1 matches 8 bases. CDR1 and CDR2 from the germline V gene are GTSNPN and SVGIG (reference sequence). The CDR3 covers 16 residues. V was pared by 1 base and J by 3 bases, with 5 bases of the junction left unmatched. DNA for the CDR3: TGTGCCTGGAGTGCTACAGGGGGGAACTATAATTCACCCCTCCACTTT. It specifies CAWSATGGNYNSPLHF.

This sequence joins TRBV19 and TRBJ2-7; tentative D call: TRBD2 (7 bases). Trimming cost V 6 bases and J 6 bases, with 18 bases left between them. This CDR3 is built from 14 residues. Germline V CDR1 and CDR2: LNHDA, SQIVND (reference sequence). CDR3 region: CASRIVAGAGEQYF. CDR3 sequence (DNA): TGTGCCAGTAGAATTGTTGCGGGGGCAGGCGAGCAGTACTTC.

The V and J genes are TRBV15 and TRBJ2-2; no clear D gene. Trimming removed 1 base at V and 3 bases at J, with 6 bases between. CDR3 length equals 14 residues. In germline, CDR1 is LNHNV, CDR2 YYDKDF (reference sequence). The CDR3 reads CATSRGRDTGELFF. The CDR3 DNA reads TGTGCCACCAGCAGAGGGAGAGACACCGGGGAGCTGTTTTTT.

The V and J genes are TRBV9 and TRBJ2-3, with 7 bases fitting TRBD1. Germline assignment: CDR1 SGDLS and CDR2 YYNGEE. After removal of 0 bases from V and 3 bases from J, the junction contained 7 bases not matched to a gene. CDR3 length: 16 amino acids. The CDR3 sequence: CASSVGTGGRTDTQYF. CDR3 DNA sequence: TGTGCCAGCAGCGTAGGGACAGGCGGTAGGACAGATACGCAGTATTTT.

The chain joins TRBV5-4 to TRBJ2-7, with a tentative D call TRBD2 (7 bases). The germline V gene encodes CDR1 SGHNT and CDR2 YYREEE (reference sequence). The V end lost 4 bases, the J end lost 4 bases, and 24 bases lay between the germline ends. The CDR3 sequence is 17 residues long. DNA of the CDR3: TGTGCCAGCAGCCTGCGGTTAGGGGGGGCTGGGGTTTACGAGCAGTACTTC. Its translation is CASSLRLGGAGVYEQYF.

The chain recombines TRBV19 with TRBJ2-2; 7 nucleotides match TRBD2. The CDR3 spans 22 residues. V gave up 5 bases and J gave up 0 bases; unmatched junction bases: 24. The V gene's germline CDR1 is LNHDA and CDR2 SQIVND (reference sequence). The CDR3 DNA reads as TGTGCCAGTAGTCCCCTTCCCGGAGGGTTTAGCGGGCGCTACTCGAACACCGGGGAGCTGTTTTTT. This translates into CASSPLPGGFSGRYSNTGELFF.

The chain combines TRBV6-5 with TRBJ1-2, with 12 bases fitting TRBD1. Looked up from germline, CDR1 is MNHEY and CDR2 is SVGAGI. This CDR3 is built from 14 residues. After removal of 8 bases from V and 5 bases from J, the junction contained 6 bases not matched to a gene. CDR3 protein: CASCPGQGAYGYTF. DNA of the CDR3: TGTGCCAGCTGTCCGGGACAGGGGGCTTATGGCTACACCTTC.

The rearrangement joins TRBV6-5 to TRBJ1-2, with D unresolved. The CDR3 sequence is 12 residues long. CDR1 is MNHEY and CDR2 is SVGAGI in the germline V gene. With 8 bases removed from V and 5 bases from J, the gap between germline ends came to 12 bases. CDR3 nucleotides: TGTGCCAGCTTGAGAGATCTATATGGCTACACCTTC. This encodes CASLRDLYGYTF.

The chain recombines TRBV6-2 or TRBV6-3 with TRBJ2-7; D remains unclear. Germline V gene data show CDR1 as MNHEY and CDR2 as SVGEGT. CDR3 size: 11 residues. Trimming left V 0 bases short and J 7 bases short, with 4 bases between. This CDR3 is CASSYSREQYF. The CDR3 nucleotides read TGTGCCAGCAGTTACTCGCGAGAGCAGTACTTC.

V is TRBV20-1 and J is TRBJ2-3; D call uncertain. Trimming removed 6 bases at V and 5 bases at J, with 9 bases between. CDR1 is DFQATT, CDR2 SNEGSKA, per germline (reference sequence). The CDR3 has 11 amino acids. CDR3 amino acids: CSAARVDTQYF. CDR3 sequence (DNA): TGCAGTGCCGCACGGGTAGATACGCAGTATTTT.

This sequence joins TRBV7-3 and TRBJ2-3; D perhaps matches TRBD2 (6 bases). The CDR3 has 14 amino acids. The V gene's germline CDR1 is SGHTA and CDR2 FQGTGA. V lost 1 base to trimming and J lost 3 bases, with 8 bases between them. The CDR3 region is CASSLMGGTDTQYF. CDR3 in DNA: TGTGCCAGCAGCTTAATGGGGGGAACAGATACGCAGTATTTT.

The chain employs TRBV25-1 and TRBJ1-1; 10 nucleotides match TRBD1. With V trimmed by 6 bases and J by 10 bases, 11 bases remained unmatched. Germline V gene data show CDR1 as MGHDK and CDR2 as SYGVNS. CDR3 length equals 14 residues. This CDR3 is CASSGTGQGVVAFF. In DNA form, the CDR3 reads TGTGCCAGCAGCGGAACCGGACAGGGGGTCGTAGCTTTCTTT.

The chain recombines TRBV10-3 with TRBJ2-7, with 9 positions matching TRBD1. The V gene's germline CDR1 is ENHRY and CDR2 SYGVKD. V lost 10 bases to trimming and J lost 2 bases; unmatched junction nucleotides: 6. This CDR3 spans 13 amino acids. The CDR3 bases are TGTGCCACAGGGGGACAGGGTACCTACGAGCAGTACTTC. Protein: CATGGQGTYEQYF.

The DNA for the CDR3 is TGTGCCAGCAGAATAAATGAAAAACTGTTTTTT. Translated, it gives CASRINEKLFF. The chain carries TRBV28 and TRBJ1-4, with unresolved D. Trimming shortened V by 6 bases and J by 5 bases, and 4 bases separated the two germline ends. The CDR3 length is 11 residues. Germline values: CDR1 MDHEN, CDR2 SYDVKM.

CDR3 bases: TGTGCCAGCAGTGTAGCGGGAGCGGGCGATGAGCAGTTCTTC. Its translation: CASSVAGAGDEQFF. The V and J genes are TRBV2 and TRBJ2-1; TRBD2 aligns across 9 bases. Germline CDR1 and CDR2: SNHLY and FYNNEI. V lost 4 bases, J lost 8 bases, and 6 bases stayed unmatched. The CDR3 totals 14 residues.

V usage is TRBV6-2 or TRBV6-3 and J usage is TRBJ2-7; TRBD1 matches at 7 bases. The V and J ends lost 2 bases and 4 bases, in that order; junction bases with no gene match: 11. This CDR3 region has 16 residues. The germline V gene has CDR1 MNHEY and CDR2 SVGEGT. The CDR3 region is CASSYRGQATIYEQYF. The CDR3 DNA sequence: TGTGCCAGCAGTTACCGAGGACAGGCCACGATTTACGAGCAGTACTTC.

CDR3 nucleotide sequence: TGCGCCAGCAGCCAAGATTATTTATCCACAGATACGCAGTATTTT. It yields the protein CASSQDYLSTDTQYF. The V gene is TRBV4-1, the J gene TRBJ2-3, with D uncertain. Germline V gene sequence: CDR1 MGHRA, CDR2 YSYEKL. The CDR3 has 15 amino acids. V gave up 0 bases and J gave up 2 bases, with 9 bases separating them.